These 2 T cell receptor beta chains came from one sample sequenced in a study of CD8+CD57+ T cells in acquired aplastic anemia. CD8+CD57+ cell expansion had been shown by flow cytometry in patients chosen for sequencing. Genomic DNA acted as the template from which TCR beta VDJ combination and CDR3 sequence profiling were carried out. MiXCR was run by TCRdb on the reads, yielding one entry per CDR3 protein. The table has approximately 150,000 distinct CDR3 sequences, roughly half seen once. The sample comprised sorted CD4+, CD8+, or CD8+CD57+ T cells (not recorded which) from PBMCs. Receptors originate from a human donor with aplastic anemia.

This clonotype came up a few times. This may stem from a read error, because a much larger clone lies one nucleotide away. This chain connects TRBV7-3 to TRBJ2-7; the match to TRBD1 covers 7 bases. CDR1 SGHTA and CDR2 FQGTGA come from the germline V gene. The CDR3 is made up of 14 amino acids. V lost 1 base to trimming and J lost 4 bases; unmatched junction nucleotides: 4. CDR3 in amino acids: CASSLMPGGYEQYV. The CDR3 DNA reads as TGTGCCAGCAGCTTAATGCCAGGGGGATACGAGCAGTACGTC.

This clonotype has a count of ten or more. The chain employs TRBV7-4 and TRBJ1-1; D may be TRBD1 (5 bases). Germline assignment: CDR1 SGHVT and CDR2 SQSDAQ. V lost 5 bases and J 6 bases, leaving 10 bases between the germline ends. The CDR3 is made up of 12 amino acids. The CDR3 is CASSTRVAEAFF. The CDR3 DNA is TGTGCCAGCAGCACCAGGGTAGCTGAAGCTTTCTTT.